This TCR beta chain was observed in a study of blood T cells in healthy people across ages. Study information: In model experiments, template switching was able to capture about one barcoded beta molecule for every two T cells that were present.

A sample-barcoded 5' primer and a J-beta primer mix were used in a second PCR of about 7 to 11 cycles. Each CDR3 protein gets one entry after TCRdb re-called the 5' RACE reads with MiXCR. The sample records 760,000 or so distinct CDR3 sequences, 25% being singletons. General study results and limits: Both naive CD4+ cell counts and diversity were greater in long-lived donors than in aged donors.

CDR3 length equals 15 residues. Germline CDR1 reads SEHNR; CDR2 reads FQNEAQ (reference sequence). J lost 1 base, V lost 7 bases, and 4 bases had no gene match. To note about this clonotype: Its antigen is currently unknown.

This sample was also put to use in a study of T cells of mothers and their children. As reported in that work: A few healthy Caucasian mothers and their six children were the donors. Related mother-child pairs showed slightly higher but non-significant overlap than unrelated pairs.

This chain links TRBV7-9 with TRBJ2-1; 10 positions match TRBD2. This clonotype originated in a boy between 10 and 17 years old in good health. Sequencing used blood. The CDR3 reads CASTGLAVSYNEQFF. CDR3 nucleotides: TGTGCCAGCACCGGACTAGCGGTTTCCTACAATGAGCAGTTCTTC.